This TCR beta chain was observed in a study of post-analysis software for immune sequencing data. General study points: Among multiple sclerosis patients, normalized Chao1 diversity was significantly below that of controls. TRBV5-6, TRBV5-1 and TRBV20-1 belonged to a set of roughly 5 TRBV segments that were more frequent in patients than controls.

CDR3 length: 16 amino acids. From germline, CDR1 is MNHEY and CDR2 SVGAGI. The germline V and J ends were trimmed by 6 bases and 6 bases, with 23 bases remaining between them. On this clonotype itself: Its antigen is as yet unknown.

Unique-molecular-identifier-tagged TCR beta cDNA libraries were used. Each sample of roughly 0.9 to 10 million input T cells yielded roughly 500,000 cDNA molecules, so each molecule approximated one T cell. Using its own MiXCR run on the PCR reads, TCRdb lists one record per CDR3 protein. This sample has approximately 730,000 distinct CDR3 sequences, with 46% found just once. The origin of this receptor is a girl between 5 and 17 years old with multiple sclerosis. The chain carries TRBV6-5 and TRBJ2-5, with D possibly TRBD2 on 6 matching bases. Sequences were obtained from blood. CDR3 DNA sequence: TGTGCCAGCAGGGAGGTGGGACCCGGGAGTATTAAGACCCAGTACTTC. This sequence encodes CASREVGPGSIKTQYF.